One sample yielded the 17 T cell receptor beta chains listed below, sequenced in a study of T cells in Graves' hyperthyroidism and ophthalmopathy. Regions amplified from RNA transcripts were the TCR beta CDR3 regions. A first-round RT-PCR of the TCR CDR3 used the HTBI primer set. Each CDR3 protein is one row after TCRdb ran MiXCR on the multiplex PCR reads. The data contain about 300,000 distinct CDR3 sequences, 16% of them singletons. Material for sequencing was blood. The receptors derive from a man aged 30 to 45 with Graves' hyperthyroidism.

This chain joins TRBV3-1 and TRBJ2-5; 9 nucleotides agree with TRBD1. CDR1 and CDR2 from the germline V gene are LGHDT and YNNKEL (reference sequence). J gave up 2 bases and V 4 bases, and 8 bases lay outside the gene matches. The CDR3 is 16 amino acids. The DNA for the CDR3 is TGTGCCAGCAGCCCACAGGACAGGGGCTTTCAAGAGACCCAGTACTTC. Translating it yields CASSPQDRGFQETQYF.

CDR3 sequence reads: CASSLRASNTEAFF. The CDR3 coding sequence is TGTGCCAGTAGCCTACGGGCCTCGAACACTGAAGCTTTCTTT. The gene calls are TRBV19 and TRBJ1-1; D call uncertain. The CDR3 contains 14 residues. V was shortened by 6 bases and J by 1 base, with 12 bases between the two germline ends. Germline V CDR1 and CDR2: LNHDA, SQIVND (reference sequence).

This clonotype was observed at least ten times. The chain joins TRBV2 to TRBJ2-3; 9 bases fit TRBD2. CDR3 length: 14 amino acids. The V gene end was trimmed by 8 bases and the J gene end by 5 bases; junction bases not matched to a gene: 8. Germline values: CDR1 SNHLY, CDR2 FYNNEI. The CDR3 coding sequence is TGTGCCAGCCAAGTAGCGGGAGCAAGAGATACGCAGTATTTT. Its translation: CASQVAGARDTQYF. Filled out from reference TRBV2 and TRBJ2-3, the complete variable domain reads EPEVTQTPSHQVTQMGQEVILRCVPISNHLYFYWYRQILGQKVEFLVSFYNNEISEKSEIFDDQFSVERPDGSNFTLKIRSTKLEDSAMYFCASQVAGARDTQYFGPGTRLTVL.

The chain carries TRBV12-3 or TRBV12-4 and TRBJ1-6; no clear D gene. Trimming removed 4 bases from V and 10 bases from J, with 11 bases in between. The CDR3 consists of 13 residues. CDR3 DNA: TGTGCCAGCAGTTGGACGGATGGATCACCCCTCCACTTT. This codes for CASSWTDGSPLHF.

This clonotype was recorded many times. The chain is built from TRBV12-3 or TRBV12-4 and TRBJ1-5; D gene uncertain. Trimming took off 2 bases at V and 5 bases at J, with 13 bases between the two ends. The CDR3 contains 15 residues. CDR3 protein: CASSLHPTRDQPQHF. The CDR3 DNA follows: TGTGCCAGCAGTTTACACCCCACCCGGGATCAGCCCCAGCATTTT.

This clonotype was seen repeatedly, ten times or more. This sequence joins TRBV27 and TRBJ2-7; D might be TRBD1 (8 bases). Germline assignment: CDR1 MNHEY and CDR2 SMNVEV (reference sequence). V gave up 8 bases and J gave up 5 bases, with 13 bases separating them. The CDR3 totals 12 residues. For the CDR3, the DNA is TGTGCCAGCGCAACAGGGGGGGACGAGCAGTACTTC. Amino acids: CASATGGDEQYF.

This clonotype occurred many times. V is TRBV28 and J is TRBJ1-1, with 8 bases lining up with TRBD1. Trimming at V came to 4 bases and at J to 5 bases, leaving 6 bases not matched to a gene. From germline, CDR1 is MDHEN and CDR2 SYDVKM. The CDR3 extends over 14 amino acids. The CDR3 nucleotides are TGTGCCAGCAGTTCCTTGACAGGGGTAACTGAAGCTTTCTTT. This codes for CASSSLTGVTEAFF.

Many counts were recorded for this clonotype. The V gene is TRBV27, the J gene TRBJ1-1, with 11 bases lining up with TRBD1. Germline CDR1 is MNHEY and CDR2 is SMNVEV (reference sequence). V was clipped by 5 bases and J by 7 bases; unmatched bases: 12. CDR3 length equals 16 residues. CDR3: CASSNTGQGAHGEAFF. The CDR3 DNA follows: TGTGCCAGCAGTAACACAGGACAGGGGGCGCATGGTGAAGCTTTCTTT.

This clonotype turned up a few times. The V gene is TRBV4-2, the J gene TRBJ2-1; 7 nucleotides match TRBD2. CDR3 length equals 14 residues. From germline, CDR1 is LGHNA and CDR2 YNFKEQ. The V and J ends lost 0 bases and 10 bases, in that order; junction bases with no gene match: 6. DNA of the CDR3: TGTGCCAGCAGCCAAGATAGACTAGCCTGGGAGCAGTTCTTC. Its protein is CASSQDRLAWEQFF.

This clonotype was counted between two and nine times. The rearrangement joins TRBV6-6 to TRBJ2-7; 9 nucleotides line up with TRBD2. The CDR3 is made up of 16 amino acids. The germline CDR1 and CDR2 sequences are MNHNY and SVGAGI (reference sequence). Trimming took 0 bases from V and 5 from J; bases not matched to a gene: 8. CDR3 coding DNA: TGTGCCAGCAGTTACTCGGGAGCGGGAGGTCGGGACGAGCAGTACTTC. Its translation: CASSYSGAGGRDEQYF.

This clonotype was recorded at least ten times. As DNA, the CDR3 is TGTGCCACCAGCACCTCTGGGGCCAACGTCCTGACTTTC. Protein: CATSTSGANVLTF. The J gene is TRBJ2-6, the V gene TRBV15; no reliable D call. CDR3 length: 13 amino acids. Per germline, CDR1 LNHNV and CDR2 YYDKDF (reference sequence). Trimming left V 4 bases short and J 0 bases short, with 1 base between.

In this sample, this clonotype turned up a few times. This CDR3 is CASSQGAGELETQYF. CDR3 nucleotides: TGTGCCAGCAGCCAAGGGGCGGGGGAGTTAGAGACCCAGTACTTC. The V call is TRBV13, the J call TRBJ2-5, with 7 bases matching TRBD2. Germline V gene data show CDR1 as PRHDT and CDR2 as FYEKMQ (reference sequence). The V segment lost 5 bases and the J segment 4 bases; nucleotides outside the gene matches: 10. The CDR3 runs 15 residues.

This rearrangement joins TRBV10-3 to TRBJ2-1; tentative D call: TRBD2 (6 bases). From germline, CDR1 is ENHRY and CDR2 SYGVKD. V shed 6 bases and J shed 9 bases, with 15 bases lying between them. The CDR3 runs to 13 residues. CDR3 protein: CAIRLSGGREQFF. CDR3 nucleotides: TGTGCCATCAGGTTATCCGGGGGTCGTGAGCAGTTCTTC.

Many counts were recorded for this clonotype. The chain couples TRBV5-5 to TRBJ1-1, with unresolved D. V was shortened by 6 bases and J by 0 bases, with 12 bases between the two germline ends. The CDR3 has 14 residues. Germline CDR1 and CDR2: SGHKS and YYEKEE (reference sequence). The chain's CDR3 is CASTVTDLNTEAFF. In DNA, the CDR3 is TGTGCCAGCACCGTGACTGACCTGAACACTGAAGCTTTCTTT.

At least ten counts were recorded for this clonotype. The chain joins TRBV6-2 or TRBV6-3 to TRBJ1-1; TRBD1 matches 7 bases. The length of the CDR3 is 16 residues. From germline, CDR1 is MNHEY and CDR2 SVGEGT. Trimming took 1 base from V and 5 from J; bases not matched to a gene: 10. In DNA, the CDR3 is TGTGCCAGCAGTTACTTCGGGAGGGGGCAAAGTACTGAAGCTTTCTTT. Translation: CASSYFGRGQSTEAFF.

The V and J genes are TRBV20-1 and TRBJ2-1; D could derive from TRBD1 or TRBD2 (5 bases each). Trimming cost V 5 bases and J 4 bases, with 12 bases left between them. The CDR3 spans 13 residues. Per germline, CDR1 DFQATT and CDR2 SNEGSKA (reference sequence). CDR3 DNA: TGCAGTGCTGGGGGAAGCGGATACAATGAGCAGTTCTTC. Protein product: CSAGGSGYNEQFF.

This clonotype was counted ten times or more. One end of the junction varies from germline; a read error may be responsible. The chain links TRBV5-1 to TRBJ2-5; D is undetermined. The CDR3 is 12 amino acids. Germline V gene data show CDR1 as SGHRS and CDR2 as YFSETQ. The CDR3 sequence is CASSLDQETQYF. The CDR3 DNA follows: TGTGCCAGCAGCTTAGACCAAGAGACCCAGTACTTC.